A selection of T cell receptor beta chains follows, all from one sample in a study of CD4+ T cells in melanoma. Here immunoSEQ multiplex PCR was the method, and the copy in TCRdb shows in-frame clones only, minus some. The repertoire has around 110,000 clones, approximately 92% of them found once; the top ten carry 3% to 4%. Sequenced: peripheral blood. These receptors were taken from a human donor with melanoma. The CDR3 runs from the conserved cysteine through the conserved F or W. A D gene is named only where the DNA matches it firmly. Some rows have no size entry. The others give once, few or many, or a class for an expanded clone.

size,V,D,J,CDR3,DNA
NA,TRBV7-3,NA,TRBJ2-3,CASSLRDTQYF,TGTGCCAGCAGCTTAAGAGATACGCAGTATTTT
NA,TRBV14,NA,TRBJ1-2,CASSQGTGVLNYGYTF,TGTGCCAGCAGCCAAGGGACCGGCGTACTCAACTATGGCTACACCTTC
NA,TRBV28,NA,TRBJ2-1,CASSFNLANEQFF,TGTGCCAGCAGCTTTAACCTCGCCAATGAGCAGTTCTTC
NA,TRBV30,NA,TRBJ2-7,CAWNRKGVSYEQYF,TGTGCCTGGAACCGAAAAGGGGTATCCTACGAGCAGTACTTC
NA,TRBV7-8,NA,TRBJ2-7,CASSLAGVSPYEQYF,TGTGCCAGCAGCTTAGCCGGGGTGAGTCCCTACGAGCAGTACTTC
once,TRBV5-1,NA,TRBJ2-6,CASSSNLRSGANVLTF,TGCGCCAGCAGCTCAAATCTTAGGTCTGGGGCCAACGTCCTGACTTTC
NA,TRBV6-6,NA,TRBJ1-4,CASSEAGGGEKLFF,TGTGCCAGCAGTGAGGCCGGGGGCGGTGAAAAACTGTTTTTT
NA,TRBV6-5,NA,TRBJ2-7,CAAGAPGYYEQYF,TGTGCCGCGGGCGCCCCTGGGTACTACGAGCAGTACTTC
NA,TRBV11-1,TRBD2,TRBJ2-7,CASSSWTSGTRHEQYF,TGTGCCAGCAGCTCGTGGACTAGCGGGACTCGGCACGAGCAGTACTTC
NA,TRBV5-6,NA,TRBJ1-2,CASSPPDSWGGYTF,TGTGCCAGCAGCCCCCCGGACAGCTGGGGCGGCTACACCTTC
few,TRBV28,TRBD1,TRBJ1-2,CASTPRGDRRGTYGYTF,TGTGCCAGCACCCCCAGGGGGGACAGACGGGGCACCTATGGCTACACCTTC
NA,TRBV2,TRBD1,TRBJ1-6,CASRVTGDSPLHF,TGTGCCAGCAGGGTAACAGGGGATTCACCCCTCCACTTT
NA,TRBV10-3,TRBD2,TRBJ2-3,CAISEAGGRRDTQYF,TGTGCCATCAGTGAAGCGGGGGGCCGAAGGGATACGCAGTATTTT
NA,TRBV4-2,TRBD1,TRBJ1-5,CASSKQPGQGMMGNQPQHF,TGTGCCAGCAGCAAACAACCGGGACAGGGTATGATGGGCAATCAGCCCCAGCATTTT
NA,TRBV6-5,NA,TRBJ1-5,CASSYYGSNQPQHF,TGTGCCAGCAGTTACTACGGTAGCAATCAGCCCCAGCATTTT
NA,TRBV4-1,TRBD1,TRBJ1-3,CASSQGQGSGNTIYF,TGCGCCAGCAGCCAAGGACAGGGTAGTGGAAACACCATATATTTT
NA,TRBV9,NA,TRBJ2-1,CASGIGRGNYNEQFF,TGTGCCAGCGGGATAGGGCGGGGAAATTACAATGAGCAGTTCTTC
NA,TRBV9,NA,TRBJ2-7,CASSPWGGGYEQYF,TGTGCCAGCAGCCCCTGGGGTGGAGGCTACGAGCAGTACTTC
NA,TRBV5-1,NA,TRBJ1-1,CASSFQVGNTEAFF,TGCGCCAGCAGCTTTCAGGTGGGGAACACTGAAGCTTTCTTT
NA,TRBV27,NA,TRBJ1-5,CASSVRGALQPQHF,TGTGCCAGCAGTGTCCGGGGGGCCCTTCAGCCCCAGCATTTT
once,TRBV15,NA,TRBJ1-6,CATSRENSPLHF,TGTGCCACCAGCAGAGAAAATTCACCCCTCCACTTT
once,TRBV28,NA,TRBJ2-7,CASSLVAYEQYF,TGTGCCAGCAGTTTAGTAGCCTACGAGCAGTACTTC
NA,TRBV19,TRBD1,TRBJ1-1,CASSMGQGRTEAFF,TGTGCCAGTAGTATGGGACAGGGTAGGACTGAAGCTTTCTTT
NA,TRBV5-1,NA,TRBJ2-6,CASSPGTDSGANVLTF,TGCGCCAGCAGCCCCGGAACCGATTCTGGGGCCAACGTCCTGACTTTC
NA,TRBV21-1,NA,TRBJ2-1,CASSKIYWDRERCGFRNSYNEQFF,TGTGCCAGCAGCAAGATCTACTGGGACAGGGAACGTTGCGGGTTCCGCAACTCCTACAATGAGCAGTTCTTC
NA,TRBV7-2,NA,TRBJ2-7,CASSYQGMGYEQYF,TGTGCCAGCAGCTACCAGGGGATGGGCTACGAGCAGTACTTC
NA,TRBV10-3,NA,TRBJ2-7,CAAQSRPTIYEQYF,TGTGCCGCACAATCCCGCCCTACTATCTACGAGCAGTACTTC
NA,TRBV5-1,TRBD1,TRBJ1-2,CASSRDRVVGGYTF,TGCGCCAGCAGCCGGGACAGGGTCGTAGGAGGCTACACCTTC
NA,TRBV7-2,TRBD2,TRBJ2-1,CASSLSGREINEQFF,TGTGCCAGCAGCCTTAGCGGGAGGGAAATTAATGAGCAGTTCTTC
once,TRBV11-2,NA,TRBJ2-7,CASTRTGAEFYEQYF,TGTGCCAGCACCCGAACGGGGGCCGAATTCTACGAGCAGTACTTC
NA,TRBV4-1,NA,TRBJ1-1,CASSQEPTANTEAFF,TGCGCCAGCAGCCAAGAACCTACAGCGAACACTGAAGCTTTCTTT
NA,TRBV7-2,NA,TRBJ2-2,CASSSQTGNTGELFF,TGTGCCAGCAGCAGCCAGACAGGGAACACCGGGGAGCTGTTTTTT
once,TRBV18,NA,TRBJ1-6,CASSPPAGGPLHF,TGTGCCAGCTCACCACCGGCGGGGGGACCCCTCCACTTT
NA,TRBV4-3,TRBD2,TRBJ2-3,CASSQDGTSGGLTDTQYF,TGCGCCAGCAGCCAAGATGGGACTAGCGGGGGCCTCACAGATACGCAGTATTTT
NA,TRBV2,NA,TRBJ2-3,CASIKELVATQYF,TGTGCCAGCATCAAGGAATTGGTGGCTACGCAGTATTTT
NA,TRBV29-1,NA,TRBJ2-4,CSGSQQGQNIQYF,TGCAGCGGTAGCCAACAGGGACAAAACATTCAGTACTTC
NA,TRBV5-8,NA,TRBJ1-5,CASSFIPDYSNQPQHF,TGTGCCAGCAGCTTCATCCCAGATTATAGCAATCAGCCCCAGCATTTT
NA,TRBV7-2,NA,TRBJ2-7,CASSLSPPSSISSYEQYF,TGTGCCAGCAGCTTAAGTCCACCCAGCAGTATCAGCTCCTACGAGCAGTACTTC
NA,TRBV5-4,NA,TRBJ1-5,CASSLGPGEVNQPQHF,TGTGCCAGCAGCTTGGGTCCAGGGGAAGTCAATCAGCCCCAGCATTTT
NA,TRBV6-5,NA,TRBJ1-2,CASSPYTGNYGYTF,TGTGCCAGCAGCCCATATACAGGGAACTATGGCTACACCTTC
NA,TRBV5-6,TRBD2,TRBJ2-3,CASSLRGGGTDTQYF,TGTGCCAGCAGCCTGCGGGGGGGTGGCACAGATACGCAGTATTTT
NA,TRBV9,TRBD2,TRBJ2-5,CASSSQSRGAGGRQETQYF,TGTGCCAGCAGCTCTCAGTCACGTGGGGCGGGGGGGCGGCAAGAGACCCAGTACTTC
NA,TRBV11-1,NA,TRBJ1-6,CASSPLGFSPLHF,TGTGCCAGCAGCCCCCTGGGATTCTCACCCCTCCACTTT
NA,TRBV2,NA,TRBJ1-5,CASSPEAGNNQPQHF,TGTGCCAGCAGTCCTGAAGCGGGTAACAATCAGCCCCAGCATTTT
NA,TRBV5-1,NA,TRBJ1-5,CASTPEGEGPQHF,TGCGCCAGCACCCCGGAGGGCGAGGGGCCCCAGCATTTT
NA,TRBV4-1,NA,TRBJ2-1,CASSQLTGTAMRNEQFF,TGCGCCAGCAGCCAATTAACCGGGACGGCCATGAGGAATGAGCAGTTCTTC
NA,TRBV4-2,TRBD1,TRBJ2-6,CASSQTGTARRANVLTF,TGTGCCAGCAGCCAAACAGGGACAGCCCGTAGGGCCAACGTCCTGACTTTC